These T cell receptor beta chains were read from a single sample in a study of blood T cells in healthy people across ages. TCRdb processed the 5' RACE reads anew with MiXCR; each CDR3 protein has one entry. Found here are fewer than 2,000,000 distinct CDR3 sequences, approximately 39% of them singletons; the top ten hold 20% to 25%. Sequenced input: blood. All receptors come from a human donor in good health. The CDR3 runs from the conserved cysteine through the conserved F or W. The D gene is left open where the match is weak. Clone size, where shown, is once, few, many, or a class for clones that have expanded.

>TRBJ1-1|-|12|TRBV20-1|-
CSAETLYTEAFF
TGCAGTGCAGAGACACTCTACACTGAAGCTTTCTTT
>TRBJ2-1|few|15|TRBV20-1|TRBD2
CSAHGPSGDYNEQFF
TGCAGTGCTCATGGCCCTAGCGGGGACTACAATGAGCAGTTCTTC
>TRBJ2-7|-|13|TRBV29-1|-
CSVEGGLGYEQYF
TGCAGCGTTGAGGGAGGACTCGGCTACGAGCAGTACTTC
>TRBJ2-3|-|11|TRBV20-1|-
CSAGFTDTQYF
TGCAGTGCTGGTTTCACAGATACGCAGTATTTT
>TRBJ2-6|few|13|TRBV29-1|-
CSVGRMGANVLTF
TGCAGCGTTGGACGGATGGGGGCCAACGTCCTGACTTTC
>TRBJ1-5|-|16|TRBV6-2/TRBV6-3|-
CASGNRQDPFNQPQHF
TGTGCCAGCGGTAACAGACAGGACCCTTTCAATCAGCCCCAGCATTTT
>TRBJ1-4|few|18|TRBV29-1|-
CSPPLPRLPRGANEKLFF
TGCAGCCCCCCACTGCCTCGTCTGCCCAGGGGAGCTAATGAAAAACTGTTTTTT
>TRBJ1-2|few|14|TRBV4-2|-
CASSQPGKGYGYTF
TGTGCCAGCAGCCAACCCGGGAAGGGCTATGGCTACACCTTC
>TRBJ1-4|few|14|TRBV7-2|-
CASSAGSVGEKLFF
TGTGCCAGCAGCGCAGGAAGCGTGGGTGAAAAACTGTTTTTT
>TRBJ2-4|few|15|TRBV29-1|TRBD1
CSVEDTGGSKNIQYF
TGCAGCGTTGAAGATACAGGGGGTTCAAAAAACATTCAGTACTTC
>TRBJ2-1|-|15|TRBV6-6|TRBD1
CASSYTVRGYDEQFF
TGTGCCAGCAGTTACACGGTCAGGGGGTACGATGAGCAGTTCTTC
>TRBJ1-6|-|13|TRBV29-1|-
CSVAYREDSPLHF
TGCAGCGTGGCATACAGGGAGGATTCACCCCTCCACTTT
>TRBJ2-6|few|18|TRBV7-3|-
CASSLIGGPPSGANVLTF
TGTGCCAGCAGCTTGATCGGGGGCCCTCCCTCTGGGGCCAACGTCCTGACTTTC
>TRBJ2-1|-|12|TRBV7-2|TRBD2
CASSPEGLGAFF
TGTGCCAGCAGCCCGGAGGGACTAGGGGCGTTCTTC
>TRBJ1-5|-|15|TRBV7-9|-
CASSRLGGFNQPQHF
TGTGCCAGCAGCCGACTTGGGGGTTTCAATCAGCCCCAGCATTTT
>TRBJ1-2|-|13|TRBV4-2|-
CASSQDQLLGYTF
TGTGCCAGCAGCCAAGATCAACTCCTTGGCTACACCTTC
>TRBJ1-2|few|15|TRBV9|TRBD1
CASSGDRGPNYGYTF
TGTGCCAGCAGCGGCGACAGGGGACCTAACTATGGCTACACCTTC
>TRBJ1-1|-|13|TRBV29-1|-
CSVEVSLGTEAFF
TGCAGCGTTGAAGTCTCTCTGGGCACTGAAGCTTTCTTT
>TRBJ2-6|few|16|TRBV7-2|-
CASSPFGSSGANVLTF
TGTGCCAGCAGCCCCTTCGGGAGCTCTGGGGCCAACGTCCTGACTTTC
>TRBJ1-5|once|14|TRBV2|-
CASTDRQGNQPQHF
TGTGCCAGCACCGATAGACAGGGCAATCAGCCCCAGCATTTT
>TRBJ2-1|-|18|TRBV6-5|TRBD2
CASSYSQSSGGRYNEQFF
TGTGCCAGCAGTTACTCCCAGTCAAGCGGGGGCCGCTACAATGAGCAGTTCTTC
>TRBJ1-3|-|14|TRBV10-3|-
CATTAPGDGNTIYF
TGTGCCACTACTGCCCCCGGGGACGGAAACACCATATATTTT
>TRBJ1-1|-|13|TRBV12-3/TRBV12-4|-
CASSLALRTEAFF
TGTGCCAGCAGTTTGGCCTTACGCACTGAAGCTTTCTTT
>TRBJ1-1|-|13|TRBV7-3|-
CASSSGPSTEAFF
TGTGCCAGCTCCAGTGGGCCCAGCACTGAAGCTTTCTTT
>TRBJ2-1|few|16|TRBV11-2|TRBD2
CASSSIAGGSYNEQFF
TGTGCCAGCAGCTCAATAGCGGGGGGGAGCTACAATGAGCAGTTCTTC
>TRBJ2-7|-|14|TRBV7-2|TRBD1
CASRISGTAYEQYF
TGTGCCAGCAGGATTTCCGGGACAGCCTACGAGCAGTACTTC
>TRBJ2-5|few|18|TRBV6-4|-
CASTNLGGAGESKETQYF
TGTGCCAGCACCAATCTGGGGGGCGCGGGGGAGTCGAAAGAGACCCAGTACTTC
>TRBJ2-3|-|15|TRBV29-1|-
CSVWASQGVKDTQYF
TGCAGCGTCTGGGCGTCACAGGGAGTAAAAGATACGCAGTATTTT
>TRBJ2-2|-|15|TRBV20-1|-
CSATNNRVGGGELFF
TGCAGTGCCACCAATAACAGGGTCGGTGGTGGGGAGCTGTTTTTT
>TRBJ2-7|-|14|TRBV6-5|TRBD2
CASSPWTSGGEQYF
TGTGCCAGCAGTCCGTGGACTAGCGGGGGCGAGCAGTACTTC
>TRBJ2-1|once|15|TRBV5-1|TRBD2
CASSRRGLAEETQFF
TGCGCCAGCAGCCGTCGAGGACTAGCGGAAGAGACCCAGTTCTTC
>TRBJ2-2|-|16|TRBV12-3/TRBV12-4|TRBD1
CASSLATGTVHGELFF
TGTGCCAGCAGCCTCGCCACCGGGACAGTGCACGGGGAGCTGTTTTTT
>TRBJ2-7|many|15|TRBV29-1|-
CSVVDRTTSYYEQYF
TGCAGCGTAGTCGACAGGACCACTTCTTACTACGAGCAGTACTTC
>TRBJ2-7|-|11|TRBV10-3|-
CAIRETGEQYF
TGTGCCATCAGAGAGACAGGCGAGCAGTACTTC
>TRBJ2-5|-|12|TRBV10-3|-
CAIRDPPETQYF
TGTGCCATCAGAGACCCGCCAGAGACCCAGTACTTC
>TRBJ2-1|-|16|TRBV3-1|TRBD2
CASSHLGTSGGKEQFF
TGTGCCAGCAGCCACCTCGGGACTAGCGGGGGTAAGGAGCAGTTCTTC
>TRBJ2-1|few|14|TRBV20-1|TRBD2
CSARPLAGGLEQFF
TGCAGTGCTAGACCCCTAGCGGGGGGGCTTGAGCAGTTCTTC
>TRBJ2-3|few|16|TRBV7-2|-
CASSQGPGLITDTQYF
TGTGCCAGCAGCCAGGGGCCGGGACTAATAACAGATACGCAGTATTTT
>TRBJ1-4|-|16|TRBV20-1|-
CSARRDGIATNEKLFF
TGCAGTGCTAGGAGGGATGGGATTGCAACTAATGAAAAACTGTTTTTT
>TRBJ2-3|-|16|TRBV4-1|TRBD2
CASSQEASGETDTQYF
TGCGCCAGCAGCCAAGAGGCTAGCGGGGAAACAGATACGCAGTATTTT
>TRBJ2-1|-|16|TRBV7-2|-
CASSLGWGSSYKEQFF
TGTGCCAGCAGCTTAGGATGGGGCAGCTCCTACAAAGAGCAGTTCTTC
>TRBJ2-3|-|15|TRBV12-3/TRBV12-4|-
CASSPRGVSTDTQYF
TGTGCCAGCAGTCCCAGGGGCGTGAGCACAGATACGCAGTATTTT
>TRBJ2-5|-|17|TRBV4-1|TRBD1
CASSQPRQGAGKETQYF
TGCGCCAGCAGCCAACCACGACAGGGGGCAGGGAAAGAGACCCAGTACTTC
>TRBJ2-7|-|16|TRBV7-2|TRBD1
CASSLNRPVTGDEQYF
TGTGCCAGCAGCTTGAATCGTCCTGTGACAGGGGACGAGCAGTACTTC
>TRBJ1-1|-|14|TRBV6-5|-
CAGSYSSVNTEAFF
TGTGCCGGCAGTTACTCGTCCGTGAACACTGAAGCTTTCTTT
>TRBJ2-1|many|14|TRBV12-3/TRBV12-4|TRBD1
CASSPGGFYNEQFF
TGTGCCAGCAGCCCAGGGGGCTTCTACAATGAGCAGTTCTTC
>TRBJ2-4|few|13|TRBV5-1|-
CASSLGGRNIQYF
TGTGCCAGCAGCTTAGGTGGCAGAAACATTCAGTACTTC
>TRBJ2-1|few|12|TRBV28|-
CASEKGGNEQFF
TGTGCCAGCGAGAAGGGCGGGAATGAGCAGTTCTTC
>TRBJ2-3|-|12|TRBV7-2|TRBD1
CASSFDRARQYF
TGTGCCAGCAGCTTTGACAGGGCGAGGCAGTATTTT
>TRBJ1-2|few|12|TRBV3-1|-
CASSQVNHGYTF
TGTGCCAGCAGCCAGGTCAATCATGGCTACACCTTC
>TRBJ2-7|-|14|TRBV10-3|TRBD1
CAISTGTGNGEQYF
TGTGCCATCAGTACCGGGACAGGGAATGGCGAGCAGTACTTC